The present TCR beta chain was sequenced within a study of CDR3 diversity in severe acne. V lost 3 bases and J lost 9, with 20 bases in between. Germline lookup yields CDR1 LNHDA and CDR2 SQIVND (reference sequence). This CDR3 spans 15 amino acids. In TCRdb, the PCR reads were re-called with MiXCR into one record per CDR3 protein. This sample carries roughly 93,000 distinct CDR3 sequences, around 47% of them seen once, and the ten largest clones take under 14%. As for this clonotype: This may stem from a read error, because a much larger clone lies one nucleotide away.

The chain carries TRBV19 and TRBJ2-5; D not resolved. The material sequenced was blood. The clonotype originates from a male donor with severe acne vulgaris. CDR3 in amino acids: CASSISSARSKAQYF. The CDR3, as DNA: TGTGCCAGTAGTATTTCTTCCGCCAGAAGTAAGGCCCAGTACTTC.